Following are 10 T cell receptor beta chains from one sample sequenced in a study of T cells after yellow fever vaccination. TCRdb recomputed calls from the 5' RACE reads with MiXCR, one row per CDR3 protein. The sample lists about 350,000 distinct CDR3 sequences; 11% were seen once. The specimen was PBMCs, collected on the day of the first yellow fever vaccination. These receptors came from a man aged 18 to 30 who received the YFV17D yellow fever vaccine.

There are many counts of this clonotype. The V call is TRBV12-3 or TRBV12-4, the J call TRBJ1-1; 9 nucleotides align to TRBD1. The CDR3 consists of 12 residues. J was trimmed by 8 bases and V by 6 bases; bases with no gene match: 4. As DNA, the CDR3 is TGTGCCAGCAGCTACGGGACAGGGGAAGCTTTCTTT. Translated, it gives CASSYGTGEAFF.

The chain carries TRBV5-1 and TRBJ2-3; D perhaps matches TRBD2 (5 bases). The CDR3 spans 17 residues. Germline assignment: CDR1 SGHRS and CDR2 YFSETQ. The V gene lost 3 bases and the J gene lost 2 bases, with 19 bases spanning the gap. The CDR3 spells CASSYGVGSGITDTQYF. In DNA, the CDR3 is TGCGCCAGCAGCTATGGAGTCGGAAGCGGAATCACAGATACGCAGTATTTT.

The gene calls are TRBV7-9 and TRBJ1-4; D is undetermined. CDR1 and CDR2 from the germline V gene are SEHNR and FQNEAQ (reference sequence). V lost 0 bases and J 8 bases, leaving 16 bases between the germline ends. The CDR3 covers 16 residues. The CDR3 is CASSLAGLGSVEKLFF. Written as DNA, the CDR3 is TGTGCCAGCAGCTTAGCGGGCCTCGGGTCAGTCGAAAAACTGTTTTTT.

The DNA for the CDR3 is TGTGCCAGCAGCTTAGGATATAGGCGGGGGGCACAATACAATGAGCAGTTCTTC. Its translation: CASSLGYRRGAQYNEQFF. This sequence joins TRBV7-6 and TRBJ2-1; 8 nucleotides align to TRBD2. Germline V gives CDR1 SGHVS, CDR2 FNYEAQ. The CDR3 extends over 18 amino acids. After removal of 1 base from V and 4 bases from J, the junction contained 12 bases not matched to a gene.

A few counts support this clonotype. This chain joins TRBV7-8 and TRBJ2-5, with 8 bases aligning to TRBD2. After removal of 2 bases from V and 5 bases from J, the junction contained 4 bases not matched to a gene. Germline-derived CDR1 and CDR2 are SGHVS and FQNEAQ. The CDR3 sequence is 14 residues long. As DNA, the CDR3 is TGTGCCAGCAGCTTATCTACGGGAGGGGAGACCCAGTACTTC. Protein product: CASSLSTGGETQYF.

This clonotype was recorded a few times. The rearrangement links TRBV5-1 to TRBJ1-3; 7 positions match TRBD1. This CDR3 spans 15 amino acids. Unmatched junction bases numbered 7, after V lost 4 bases and J lost 3 bases. Germline-derived CDR1 and CDR2 are SGHRS and YFSETQ. The CDR3 region is CASSDQTGSGNTIYF. CDR3 nucleotides: TGCGCCAGCAGCGACCAGACAGGGAGTGGAAACACCATATATTTT. Based on the CDR3 plus reference TRBV5-1 and TRBJ1-3, the full variable domain is KAGVTQTPRYLIKTRGQQVTLSCSPISGHRSVSWYQQTPGQGLQFLFEYFSETQRNKGNFPGRFSGRQFSNSRSEMNVSTLELGDSALYLCASSDQTGSGNTIYFGEGSWLTVV.

The chain is built from TRBV12-3 or TRBV12-4 and TRBJ1-1; D remains ambiguous. The germline V and J ends were trimmed by 6 bases and 9 bases, with 11 bases remaining between them. The CDR3 has 11 amino acids. This CDR3 is CASSFWGKAFF. The CDR3 DNA reads as TGTGCCAGCAGCTTCTGGGGAAAAGCTTTCTTT.

This clonotype was counted between two and nine times. The CDR3 region has the DNA TGCGCCAGCAGCTGGGGACTAGCGGGGGGCCTGCGGAGCTCCTACAATGAGCAGTTCTTC. Amino acid sequence: CASSWGLAGGLRSSYNEQFF. The chain is built from TRBV5-1 and TRBJ2-1, with 15 bases lining up with TRBD2. The CDR3 length is 20 residues. The germline gives CDR1 SGHRS, CDR2 YFSETQ. With 3 bases clipped from V and 0 bases from J, the junction kept 10 bases outside the gene matches.

The V gene is TRBV6-5, the J gene TRBJ1-6; TRBD1 aligns across 9 bases. After removal of 4 bases from V and 9 bases from J, the junction contained 7 bases not matched to a gene. The CDR3 sequence is 15 residues long. Germline V CDR1 and CDR2: MNHEY, SVGAGI. The CDR3 sequence is CASSWDRAGVSPLHF. The DNA of the CDR3 is TGTGCCAGCAGTTGGGACAGGGCTGGAGTTTCACCCCTCCACTTT.

This clonotype was recorded at least ten times. V usage is TRBV12-3 or TRBV12-4 and J usage is TRBJ2-5; D possibly matches TRBD1 or TRBD2 (6 bases each). The CDR3 loop spans 14 amino acids. V was clipped by 5 bases and J by 6 bases, with 16 bases between them. The CDR3 coding sequence is TGTGCCAGCAGTCCCGAGGGGGGCGCGCAGACCCAGTACTTC. Its translation: CASSPEGGAQTQYF.